The source of this TCR beta chain is a study of T cell changes during pregnancy in multiple sclerosis. CDR1 is SGHAT and CDR2 is FQNNGV in the germline V gene. Trimming removed 5 bases from V and 1 base from J; junction bases left unmatched: 4. This CDR3 region has 15 residues. TCRdb's copy holds only in-frame clones and misses some; the assay was immunoSEQ multiplex PCR. Among about 92,000 clones listed, approximately 92% were seen once. The J gene is TRBJ2-1, the V gene TRBV11-2; the match to TRBD2 covers 8 bases. This TCR came from a female donor with multiple sclerosis, enrolled in a pregnancy study. The sample was peripheral blood, taken in the first trimester of pregnancy. CDR3 DNA sequence: TGTGCCAGCAGCCCGGGACTAGGGTCCTACAATGAGCAGTTCTTC. Translating it yields CASSPGLGSYNEQFF.